These 26 T cell receptor beta chains were all obtained from the same sample, sequenced in a study of blood T cell repertoires in COVID-19. Assay: immunoSEQ multiplex PCR; the TCRdb copy retains only in-frame clones and omits some. The sample lists fewer than 150,000 clones, around 88% occurring once. Specimen: peripheral blood. These receptors originate from a human donor in a cohort sampled during active COVID-19.

The rearrangement joins TRBV3-1 (or the pseudogene TRBV3-2) to TRBJ1-1; maybe TRBD1 (5 bases). The CDR3 spans 13 residues. CDR1 LGHDT and CDR2 YNNKEL come from the germline V gene (reference sequence). V lost 5 bases and J lost 0, with 7 bases in between. DNA of the CDR3: TGTGCCAGCAGCGACAGATTGAACACTGAAGCTTTCTTT. The encoded protein is CASSDRLNTEAFF.

The chain has TRBV9 and TRBJ1-6; TRBD1 aligns across 10 bases. Germline CDR1 SGDLS, CDR2 YYNGEE. This CDR3 spans 16 amino acids. V was clipped by 3 bases and J by 9 bases; unmatched bases: 9. The CDR3 sequence: CASSAVGDRGRSPLHF. The CDR3 DNA reads as TGTGCCAGCAGCGCCGTCGGGGACAGGGGTCGTTCACCCCTCCACTTT. The full variable domain, with the rest looked up from reference TRBV9 and TRBJ1-6, is DSGVTQTPKHLITATGQRVTLRCSPRSGDLSVYWYQQSLDQGLQFLIQYYNGEERAKGNILERFSAQQFPDLHSELNLSSLELGDSALYFCASSAVGDRGRSPLHFGNGTRLTVT.

Here the CDR3 DNA reads TGTGCCAGCAGTCCACGCTTTAACCCAGGGGTGGATAGCAATCAGCCCCAGCATTTT. Translated, it gives CASSPRFNPGVDSNQPQHF. The chain combines TRBV27 with TRBJ1-5; perhaps TRBD1 as D (6 bases). The V gene lost 5 bases and the J gene lost 0 bases, with 23 bases spanning the gap. The CDR3 has 19 residues. Looked up from germline, CDR1 is MNHEY and CDR2 is SMNVEV (reference sequence).

V usage is TRBV5-1 and J usage is TRBJ2-7; tentative D call: TRBD2 (8 bases). The V gene's germline CDR1 is SGHRS and CDR2 YFSETQ. Trimming stripped 3 bases from V and 3 bases from J, with 16 bases between. The CDR3 is 15 amino acids. This CDR3 reads CASSSGGTELYEQYF. CDR3 in DNA: TGCGCCAGCAGCTCGGGGGGGACAGAGCTCTACGAGCAGTACTTC.

The chain carries TRBV30 and TRBJ1-1, with 8 bases lining up with TRBD1. V gave up 4 bases and J gave up 6 bases; unmatched junction bases: 13. The CDR3 consists of 15 residues. Germline V gene lookup returns CDR1 GTSNPN and CDR2 SVGIG (reference sequence). In DNA, the CDR3 is TGTGCCTGGACCGTTCCAAGCGCAGGGGGCCCTGAAGCTTTCTTT. Its translation is CAWTVPSAGGPEAFF.

The CDR3 spells CATSDLPRQGAKRSGELFF. The DNA of the CDR3 is TGTGCCACCAGTGATTTGCCACGACAGGGGGCGAAAAGGTCCGGGGAGCTGTTTTTT. V usage is TRBV24-1 and J usage is TRBJ2-2; 10 bases are shared with TRBD1. Germline CDR1 reads KGHDR; CDR2 reads SFDVKD. This CDR3 comprises 19 residues. The junction had 12 bases not matched to a gene; V was cut back by 0 bases and J by 6 bases.

This clone appeared a few times. The rearrangement joins TRBV7-2 to TRBJ2-2, with D maybe TRBD1 (6 bases). CDR3 size: 16 residues. V lost 5 bases and J 0 bases, leaving 13 bases between the germline ends. The germline gives CDR1 SGHTA, CDR2 FQGNSA. CDR3 sequence reads: CASSLDRPPNTGELFF. Written as DNA, the CDR3 is TGTGCCAGCAGCCTCGACAGGCCTCCGAACACCGGGGAGCTGTTTTTT.

The chain joins TRBV18 to TRBJ2-3; no firm D call. CDR3 size: 13 residues. Germline V CDR1 and CDR2: KGHSH, LQKENI. V was shortened by 1 base and J by 3 bases, with 5 bases between the two germline ends. The CDR3 nucleotides read TGTGCCAGCTCACCACTACAGACAGATACGCAGTATTTT. This encodes CASSPLQTDTQYF.

The gene calls are TRBV19 and TRBJ2-7; D not certain. Trimming took 1 base from V and 0 from J, leaving 7 bases between them. The CDR3 totals 14 residues. Germline CDR1 reads LNHDA; CDR2 reads SQIVND (reference sequence). The DNA for the CDR3 is TGTGCCAGTAGTATAGGTGGCAGCTCCTACGAGCAGTACTTC. Protein: CASSIGGSSYEQYF.

This chain connects TRBV6-5 to TRBJ2-7; the match to TRBD1 covers 10 bases. With 6 bases clipped from V and 3 bases from J, the junction kept 2 bases outside the gene matches. Germline V gene sequence: CDR1 MNHEY, CDR2 SVGAGI. The CDR3 is 13 amino acids. CDR3 amino acids: CASRGTGDYEQYF. The DNA of the CDR3 is TGTGCCAGCAGGGGGACAGGGGACTACGAGCAGTACTTC.

The table lists this clone with a count of one. The CDR3 spells CSVLQGMGTEAFF. CDR3 in DNA: TGCAGCGTTTTACAGGGGATGGGGACTGAAGCTTTCTTT. The rearrangement uses TRBV29-1 and TRBJ1-1; 7 bases are a match to TRBD1. The germline gives CDR1 SQVTM, CDR2 ANQGSEA. The CDR3 extends over 13 amino acids. J was trimmed by 5 bases and V by 5 bases; bases with no gene match: 8.

The chain has TRBV6-5 and TRBJ1-5; TRBD1 aligns across 9 bases. Germline trimming cut 5 bases from V and 6 bases from J; bases unmatched to any gene: 8. Germline V gene sequence: CDR1 MNHEY, CDR2 SVGAGI. The CDR3 sequence is 15 residues long. CDR3 DNA sequence: TGTGCCAGCAGTCGAAGGGGGACAGGGCTTCAGCCCCAGCATTTT. Translated, it gives CASSRRGTGLQPQHF.

V and J are TRBV2 and TRBJ1-2, with 7 bases identical to TRBD1. This CDR3 is built from 14 residues. Trimming at V came to 5 bases and at J to 5 bases, leaving 8 bases not matched to a gene. Germline V lookup: CDR1 SNHLY, CDR2 FYNNEI. CDR3 in DNA: TGTGCCAGCAGTTCGACAGGGACGACTTATGGCTACACCTTC. Amino acid sequence: CASSSTGTTYGYTF.

The genes are TRBV5-1 and TRBJ2-5; TRBD1 aligns across 12 bases. Germline trimming cut 4 bases from V and 5 bases from J; bases unmatched to any gene: 6. CDR3 size: 15 residues. Per the germline V gene, CDR1 is SGHRS and CDR2 is YFSETQ. The CDR3 sequence: CASSRGQGAGETQYF. The CDR3 DNA reads as TGCGCCAGCAGCCGGGGACAGGGGGCGGGGGAGACCCAGTACTTC.

The V and J genes are TRBV3-1 (or the pseudogene TRBV3-2) and TRBJ1-1; no clear D. V shed 4 bases and J shed 9 bases, with 18 bases lying between them. The CDR3 covers 14 residues. Germline V gene data show CDR1 as LGHDT and CDR2 as YNNKEL (reference sequence). The CDR3 region is CASSPRGGSVQAFF. The CDR3 region has the DNA TGTGCCAGCAGCCCCCGCGGAGGATCGGTCCAAGCTTTCTTT.

This clone has a single count. The chain carries TRBV6-2 or TRBV6-3 and TRBJ1-5; D gene uncertain. Germline-derived CDR1 and CDR2 are MNHEY and SVGEGT. Deletions cut 0 bases from V and 3 bases from J, with 6 bases between. This CDR3 has 14 amino acids. CDR3 protein: CASSYSKLNQPQHF. CDR3 sequence (DNA): TGTGCCAGCAGTTACTCGAAACTCAATCAGCCCCAGCATTTT.

This sequence joins TRBV15 and TRBJ2-5; TRBD2 aligns across 10 bases. Germline V CDR1 and CDR2: LNHNV, YYDKDF (reference sequence). With V trimmed by 3 bases and J by 5 bases, 6 bases remained unmatched. The length of the CDR3 is 15 residues. CDR3 loop: CATSRGEGLAETQYF. CDR3 sequence (DNA): TGTGCCACCAGCAGGGGGGAGGGACTAGCGGAGACCCAGTACTTC. The entire variable domain, with the rest obtained from reference TRBV15 and TRBJ2-5, is as follows: DAMVIQNPRYQVTQFGKPVTLSCSQTLNHNVMYWYQQKSSQAPKLLFHYYDKDFNNEADTPDNFQSRRPNTSFCFLDIRSPGLGDTAMYLCATSRGEGLAETQYFGPGTRLLVL.

The chain employs TRBV20-1 and TRBJ1-2; D remains unclear. There are 13 residues in the CDR3. The germline V and J ends were trimmed by 3 bases and 4 bases, with 12 bases remaining between them. Germline-derived CDR1 and CDR2 are DFQATT and SNEGSKA (reference sequence). The CDR3 nucleotides are TGCAGTGCTAGTCCGCAGTTTACCTATGGCTACACCTTC. Its protein is CSASPQFTYGYTF.

The rearrangement uses TRBV6-5 and TRBJ1-2; perhaps TRBD1 as D (5 bases). Germline V gene data show CDR1 as MNHEY and CDR2 as SVGAGI. The CDR3 runs to 10 residues. The V gene lost 6 bases and the J gene lost 6 bases, with 5 bases spanning the gap. This CDR3 reads CASRGDGYTF. The CDR3 DNA is TGTGCCAGCAGAGGGGATGGCTACACCTTC.

The chain carries TRBV5-8 and TRBJ1-2, with D possibly being TRBD1 (6 bases). CDR3 size: 17 residues. Germline CDR1 SGHTS, CDR2 YDEGEE. V was pared by 4 bases and J by 0 bases, with 19 bases between. CDR3 loop: CASSQPVVRGSNYGYTF. Written as DNA, the CDR3 is TGTGCCAGCAGCCAGCCCGTCGTGAGGGGGTCTAACTATGGCTACACCTTC.

The chain links TRBV24-1 to TRBJ2-1; 9 nucleotides agree with TRBD1. Germline values: CDR1 KGHDR, CDR2 SFDVKD. This CDR3 contains 14 residues. Trimming cost V 3 bases and J 7 bases; bases outside gene matches: 3. DNA of the CDR3: TGTGCCACCAGTGATACACAGGGGGCGAATGAGCAGTTCTTC. Amino acids: CATSDTQGANEQFF.

V is TRBV27 and J is TRBJ1-6, with TRBD1 matching over 11 bases. Germline CDR1 reads MNHEY; CDR2 reads SMNVEV (reference sequence). Trimming cost V 7 bases and J 4 bases; bases outside gene matches: 6. This CDR3 region has 16 residues. DNA of the CDR3: TGTGCCAGCAAACTGGGGACAGGGGGGTATAATTCACCCCTCCACTTT. This codes for CASKLGTGGYNSPLHF.

The chain recombines TRBV9 with TRBJ2-1; D is perhaps TRBD2 (6 bases). CDR1 SGDLS and CDR2 YYNGEE come from the germline V gene. Trimming took off 4 bases at V and 11 bases at J, with 19 bases between the two ends. The CDR3 runs to 14 residues. CDR3 in amino acids: CASSPSYGGDKQFF. For the CDR3, the DNA is TGTGCCAGCAGCCCCTCCTACGGCGGGGATAAGCAGTTCTTC.

The chain is built from TRBV7-3 and TRBJ2-7, with a weak D call TRBD2 (7 bases). Trimming stripped 5 bases from V and 5 bases from J, with 19 bases between. Per germline, CDR1 SGHTA and CDR2 FQGTGA. This CDR3 contains 15 residues. The CDR3 protein is CASSIRSGGKDEQYF. CDR3 coding DNA: TGTGCCAGCAGCATAAGATCGGGGGGCAAAGACGAGCAGTACTTC.

This chain uses TRBV10-3 with TRBJ2-7, with 12 nucleotides matching TRBD2. Germline-derived CDR1 and CDR2 are ENHRY and SYGVKD. CDR3 length: 15 amino acids. V lost 0 bases and J lost 3; bases outside the gene matches: 0. CDR3 sequence (DNA): TGTGCCATCAGTGAGTCACTAGCGGGAGGCTACGAGCAGTACTTC. It codes for CAISESLAGGYEQYF.

The V gene is TRBV6-1, the J gene TRBJ1-1; 11 bases align to TRBD1. The CDR3 consists of 15 residues. CDR1 and CDR2 from the germline V gene are MNHNS and SASEGT. The V segment lost 0 bases and the J segment 3 bases; nucleotides outside the gene matches: 0. The chain's CDR3 is CASSEAGQGDTEAFF. Written as DNA, the CDR3 is TGTGCCAGCAGTGAAGCGGGACAGGGGGACACTGAAGCTTTCTTT.